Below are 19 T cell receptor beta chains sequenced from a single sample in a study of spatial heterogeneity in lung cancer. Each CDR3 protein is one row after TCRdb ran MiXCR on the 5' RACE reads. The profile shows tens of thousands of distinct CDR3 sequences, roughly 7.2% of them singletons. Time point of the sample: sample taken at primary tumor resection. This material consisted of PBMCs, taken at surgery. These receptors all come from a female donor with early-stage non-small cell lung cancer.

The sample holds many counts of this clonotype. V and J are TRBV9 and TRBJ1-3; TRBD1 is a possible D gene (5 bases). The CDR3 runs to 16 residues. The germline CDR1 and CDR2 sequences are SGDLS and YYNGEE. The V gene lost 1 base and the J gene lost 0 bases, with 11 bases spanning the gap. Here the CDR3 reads CASSVSGTLSGNTIYF. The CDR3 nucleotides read TGTGCCAGCAGCGTATCAGGGACCCTCTCTGGAAACACCATATATTTT.

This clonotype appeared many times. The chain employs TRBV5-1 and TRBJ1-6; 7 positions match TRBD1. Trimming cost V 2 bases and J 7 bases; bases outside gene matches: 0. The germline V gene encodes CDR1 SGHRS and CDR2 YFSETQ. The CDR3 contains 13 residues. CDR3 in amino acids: CASSLQGNSPLHF. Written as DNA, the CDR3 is TGCGCCAGCAGCTTACAGGGGAATTCACCCCTCCACTTT.

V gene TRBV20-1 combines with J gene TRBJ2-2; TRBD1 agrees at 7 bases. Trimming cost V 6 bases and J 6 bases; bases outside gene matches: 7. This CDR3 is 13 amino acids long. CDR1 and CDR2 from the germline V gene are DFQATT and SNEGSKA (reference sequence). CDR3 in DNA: TGCAGTGCCCAAGGGACAGCGGCCGGGGAGCTGTTTTTT. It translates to CSAQGTAAGELFF.

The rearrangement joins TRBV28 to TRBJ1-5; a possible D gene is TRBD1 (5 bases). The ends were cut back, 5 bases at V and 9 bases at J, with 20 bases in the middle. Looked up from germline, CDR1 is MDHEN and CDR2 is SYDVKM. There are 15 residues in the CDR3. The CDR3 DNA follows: TGTGCCAGCAGTGTGGGACGGTTCAAGGTAGCGCCCCAGCATTTT. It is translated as CASSVGRFKVAPQHF.

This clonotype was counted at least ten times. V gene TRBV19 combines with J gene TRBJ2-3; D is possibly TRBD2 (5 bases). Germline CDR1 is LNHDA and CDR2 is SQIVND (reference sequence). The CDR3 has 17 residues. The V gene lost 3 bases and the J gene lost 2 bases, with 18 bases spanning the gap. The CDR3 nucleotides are TGTGCCAGTAGTATTCGCCTAGCCCCGACCTCCACAGATACGCAGTATTTT. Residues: CASSIRLAPTSTDTQYF.

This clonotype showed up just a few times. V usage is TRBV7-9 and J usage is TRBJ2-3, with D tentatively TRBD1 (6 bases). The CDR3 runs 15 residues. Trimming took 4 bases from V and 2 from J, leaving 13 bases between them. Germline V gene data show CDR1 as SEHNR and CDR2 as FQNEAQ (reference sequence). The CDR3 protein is CASSSEDSLTDTQYF. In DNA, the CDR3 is TGTGCCAGCAGCTCAGAGGACAGCCTCACAGATACGCAGTATTTT.

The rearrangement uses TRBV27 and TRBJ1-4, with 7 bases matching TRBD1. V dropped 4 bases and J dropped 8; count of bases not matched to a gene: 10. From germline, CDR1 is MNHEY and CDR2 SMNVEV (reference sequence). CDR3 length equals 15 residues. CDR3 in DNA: TGTGCCAGCAGTTCGATCCAGGGGGTGTGGGAAAAACTGTTTTTT. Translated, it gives CASSSIQGVWEKLFF.

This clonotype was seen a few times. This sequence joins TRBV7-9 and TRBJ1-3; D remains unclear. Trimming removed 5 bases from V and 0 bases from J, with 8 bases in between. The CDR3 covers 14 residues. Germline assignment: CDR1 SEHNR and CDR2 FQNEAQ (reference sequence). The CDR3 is CASSPRTSGNTIYF. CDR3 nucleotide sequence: TGTGCCAGCAGCCCACGTACCTCTGGAAACACCATATATTTT.

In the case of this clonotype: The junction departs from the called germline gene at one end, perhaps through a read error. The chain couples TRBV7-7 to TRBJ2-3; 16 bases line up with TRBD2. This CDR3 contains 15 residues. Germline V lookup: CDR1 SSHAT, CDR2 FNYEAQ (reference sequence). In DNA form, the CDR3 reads TGTGCTAGCAGCCAGGGACTAGCGGGAGGGGATACGCAGTATTTT. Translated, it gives CASSQGLAGGDTQYF.

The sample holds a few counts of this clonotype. CDR3 nucleotide sequence: TGCGCCAGCAGGGAGGGCCAAGAGACCCAGTACTTC. It is translated as CASREGQETQYF. The J gene is TRBJ2-5, the V gene TRBV5-1; D is possibly TRBD2 (6 bases). This CDR3 has 12 amino acids. Looked up from germline, CDR1 is SGHRS and CDR2 is YFSETQ. V was clipped by 5 bases and J by 1 base, with 6 bases between them.

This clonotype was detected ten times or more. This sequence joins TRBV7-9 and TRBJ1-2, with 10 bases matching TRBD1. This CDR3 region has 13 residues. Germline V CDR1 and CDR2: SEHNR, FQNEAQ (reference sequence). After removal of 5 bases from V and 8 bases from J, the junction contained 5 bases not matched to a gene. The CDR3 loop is CASSETGGDGYTF. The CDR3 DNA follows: TGTGCCAGCAGCGAGACAGGGGGCGACGGCTACACCTTC. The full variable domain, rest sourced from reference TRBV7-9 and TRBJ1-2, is DTGVSQNPRHKITKRGQNVTFRCDPISEHNRLYWYRQTLGQGPEFLTYFQNEAQLEKSRLLSDRFSAERPKGSFSTLEIQRTEQGDSAMYLCASSETGGDGYTFGSGTRLTVV.

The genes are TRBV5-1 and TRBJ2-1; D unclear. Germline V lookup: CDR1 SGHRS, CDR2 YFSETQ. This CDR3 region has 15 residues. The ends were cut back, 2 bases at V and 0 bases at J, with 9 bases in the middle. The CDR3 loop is CASSLRVSSYNEQFF. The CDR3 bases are TGCGCCAGCAGCTTACGGGTGAGCTCCTACAATGAGCAGTTCTTC. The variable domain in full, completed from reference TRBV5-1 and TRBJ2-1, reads KAGVTQTPRYLIKTRGQQVTLSCSPISGHRSVSWYQQTPGQGLQFLFEYFSETQRNKGNFPGRFSGRQFSNSRSEMNVSTLELGDSALYLCASSLRVSSYNEQFFGPGTRLTVL.

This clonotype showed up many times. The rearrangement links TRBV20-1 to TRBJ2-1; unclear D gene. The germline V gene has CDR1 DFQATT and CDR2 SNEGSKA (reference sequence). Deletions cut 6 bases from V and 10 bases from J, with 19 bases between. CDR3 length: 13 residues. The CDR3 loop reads CSATRKSLGEQFF. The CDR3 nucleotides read TGCAGTGCCACCAGGAAATCCCTGGGGGAGCAGTTCTTC.

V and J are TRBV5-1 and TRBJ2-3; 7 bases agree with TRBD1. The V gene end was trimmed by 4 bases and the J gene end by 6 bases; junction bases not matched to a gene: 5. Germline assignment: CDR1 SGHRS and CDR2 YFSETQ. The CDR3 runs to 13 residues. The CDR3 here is CASSPTGSDTQYF. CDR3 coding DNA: TGCGCCAGCAGCCCGACAGGGAGCGATACGCAGTATTTT.

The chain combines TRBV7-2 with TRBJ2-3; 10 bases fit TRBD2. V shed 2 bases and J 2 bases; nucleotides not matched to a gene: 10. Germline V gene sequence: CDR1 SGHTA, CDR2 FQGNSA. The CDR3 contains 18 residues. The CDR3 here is CASSLLAGGPAYTDTQYF. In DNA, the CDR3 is TGTGCCAGCAGCTTATTAGCGGGAGGACCGGCATACACAGATACGCAGTATTTT.

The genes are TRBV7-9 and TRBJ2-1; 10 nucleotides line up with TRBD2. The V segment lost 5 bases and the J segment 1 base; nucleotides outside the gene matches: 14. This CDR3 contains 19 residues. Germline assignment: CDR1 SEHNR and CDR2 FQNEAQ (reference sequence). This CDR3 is CASSPMGASGRLSYNEQFF. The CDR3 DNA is TGTGCCAGCAGCCCTATGGGGGCTAGCGGGAGATTATCCTACAATGAGCAGTTCTTC.

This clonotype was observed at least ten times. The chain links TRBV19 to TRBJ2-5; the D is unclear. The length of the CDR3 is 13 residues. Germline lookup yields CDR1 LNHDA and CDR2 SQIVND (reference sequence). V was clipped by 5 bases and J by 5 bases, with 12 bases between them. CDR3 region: CASSVNSEETQYF. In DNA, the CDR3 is TGTGCCAGTAGTGTGAATTCGGAGGAGACCCAGTACTTC.

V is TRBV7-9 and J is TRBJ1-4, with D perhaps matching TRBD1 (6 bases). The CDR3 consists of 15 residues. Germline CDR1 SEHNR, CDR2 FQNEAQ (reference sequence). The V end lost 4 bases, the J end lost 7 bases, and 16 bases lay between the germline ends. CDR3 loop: CASSSDRILREKLFF. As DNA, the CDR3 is TGTGCCAGCAGCTCAGACAGGATTTTACGTGAAAAACTGTTTTTT. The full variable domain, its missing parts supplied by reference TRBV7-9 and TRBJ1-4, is DTGVSQNPRHKITKRGQNVTFRCDPISEHNRLYWYRQTLGQGPEFLTYFQNEAQLEKSRLLSDRFSAERPKGSFSTLEIQRTEQGDSAMYLCASSSDRILREKLFFGSGTQLSVL.

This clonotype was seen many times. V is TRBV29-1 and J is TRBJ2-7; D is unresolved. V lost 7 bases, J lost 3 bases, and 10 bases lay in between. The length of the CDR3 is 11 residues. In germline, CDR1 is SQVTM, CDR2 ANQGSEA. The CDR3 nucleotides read TGCAGCGGACGTTCCAGCTACGAGCAGTACTTC. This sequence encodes CSGRSSYEQYF.